The 5 T cell receptor beta chains given below trace back to one sample, sequenced in a study of graft-versus-host responses after intestinal transplantation. Only in-frame clones appear in the TCRdb table, and some are missing; sequencing was by immunoSEQ multiplex PCR. The sample records about 120,000 clones, just over 90% being singletons. No antigen has been identified for these receptors. Material: unstimulated CD4+ T cells sorted from spleen or lymph node cells, obtained before intestinal transplant. The receptors derive from a human donor who received an intestinal transplant.

The chain couples TRBV7-3 to TRBJ2-1, with 8 bases that match TRBD2. V trimming: 2 bases; J trimming: 8 bases; junction bases outside the gene matches: 14. This CDR3 has 17 residues. Germline CDR1 and CDR2: SGHTA and FQGTGA. CDR3 DNA sequence: TGTGCCAGCAGCTTAGGAGCGCTAGCGGGCCGAGTCCATGAGCAGTTCTTC. This gives the protein CASSLGALAGRVHEQFF.

The chain couples TRBV19 to TRBJ2-2; D might be TRBD2 (6 bases). V lost 3 bases and J 7 bases, leaving 15 bases between the germline ends. Germline loops: CDR1 LNHDA, CDR2 SQIVND (reference sequence). The CDR3 has 15 residues. CDR3 bases: TGTGCCAGTAGTATTCGTCGGGGAGCGGGCGGGGAGCTGTTTTTT. Translated, it gives CASSIRRGAGGELFF.

The chain couples TRBV7-6 to TRBJ2-1; 7 nucleotides line up with TRBD2. Per the germline V gene, CDR1 is SGHVS and CDR2 is FNYEAQ. The CDR3 runs 16 residues. J was trimmed by 2 bases and V by 1 base; bases with no gene match: 5. Here the CDR3 reads CASSLGGGGTYNEQFF. The CDR3 DNA reads TGTGCCAGCAGCTTAGGCGGCGGGGGAACCTACAATGAGCAGTTCTTC.

This sequence joins TRBV28 and TRBJ2-3; 7 nucleotides agree with TRBD2. The CDR3 contains 15 residues. Losses at the gene ends were 8 bases for V and 0 bases for J; bases not matched to a gene: 8. Germline CDR1 MDHEN, CDR2 SYDVKM. The chain's CDR3 is CASESGTASTDTQYF. CDR3 bases: TGTGCCAGCGAAAGCGGGACCGCTAGCACAGATACGCAGTATTTT. Full variable domain (remainder filled in from reference TRBV28 and TRBJ2-3): DVKVTQSSRYLVKRTGEKVFLECVQDMDHENMFWYRQDPGLGLRLIYFSYDVKMKEKGDIPEGYSVSREKKERFSLILESASTNQTSMYLCASESGTASTDTQYFGPGTRLTVL.

This clone was observed once. The chain carries TRBV19 and TRBJ2-7, with 10 positions matching TRBD2. The CDR3 is made up of 13 amino acids. V lost 6 bases, J lost 2 bases, and 1 base stayed unmatched. Germline CDR1 is LNHDA and CDR2 is SQIVND (reference sequence). The CDR3 protein is CASRAGGAYEQYF. Here the CDR3 DNA reads TGTGCCAGTAGAGCGGGGGGGGCCTACGAGCAGTACTTC.